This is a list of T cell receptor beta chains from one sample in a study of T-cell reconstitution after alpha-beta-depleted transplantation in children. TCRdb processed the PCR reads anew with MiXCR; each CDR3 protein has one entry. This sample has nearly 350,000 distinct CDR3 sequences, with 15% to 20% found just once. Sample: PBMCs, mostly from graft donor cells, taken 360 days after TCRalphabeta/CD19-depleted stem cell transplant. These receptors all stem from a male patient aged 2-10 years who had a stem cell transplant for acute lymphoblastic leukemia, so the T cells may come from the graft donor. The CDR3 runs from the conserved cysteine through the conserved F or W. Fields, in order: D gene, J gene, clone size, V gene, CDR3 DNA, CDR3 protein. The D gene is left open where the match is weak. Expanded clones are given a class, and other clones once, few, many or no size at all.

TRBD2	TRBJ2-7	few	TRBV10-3	TGTGCCATCAGTGGGACTAGCGGGAGAATGGACTCCTACGAGCAGTACTTC	CAISGTSGRMDSYEQYF
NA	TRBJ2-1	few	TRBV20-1	TGCAGTGCTAGAGCAGATTACGGTGGGCTAGCGAAGTACAATGAGCAGTTCTTC	CSARADYGGLAKYNEQFF
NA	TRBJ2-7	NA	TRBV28	TGTGCCAACCTACCGGGGCAGGGCGGAGTGGTCGGCGAGCAGTACTTC	CANLPGQGGVVGEQYF
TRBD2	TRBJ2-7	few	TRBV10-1	TGCGCCAGCAGTGGGGGTAGCGGGAGCAACGAGCAGTACTTC	CASSGGSGSNEQYF
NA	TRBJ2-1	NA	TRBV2	TGTGCCAGCAGTGATGGCTTCATCGGGATCGCTGAGCAGTTCTTC	CASSDGFIGIAEQFF
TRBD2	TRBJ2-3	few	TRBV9	TGTGCCAGCAGCGTAGAAGCGGGACGCACAGATACGCAGTATTTT	CASSVEAGRTDTQYF
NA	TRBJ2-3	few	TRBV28	TGTGCCAGCAGTCTCGACCAAACGAGCTACAGGGTTGCAGATACGCAGTATTTT	CASSLDQTSYRVADTQYF
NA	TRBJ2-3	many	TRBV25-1	TGTGCCAGCAGCCCCCACTTCCAACGCGGGGTTGCGGGGCTCGCTTTT	CASSPHFQRGVAGLAF
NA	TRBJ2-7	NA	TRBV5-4	TGTGCCAGCAGCTTGGTGGTTGAGGACGAGCAGTACTTC	CASSLVVEDEQYF
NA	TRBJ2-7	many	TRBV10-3	TGTGCCTCCGGAGGACGCCTCTCCTACGAGCAGTACTTC	CASGGRLSYEQYF
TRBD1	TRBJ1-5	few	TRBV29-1	TGCAGCGTTGGTGACAGGGGCAGTCAGCCCCAGCATTTT	CSVGDRGSQPQHF
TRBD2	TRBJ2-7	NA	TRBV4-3	TGCGCCAGCAGCCAAGATCTAGCGGGAGGGGGATACGAGCAGTACTTC	CASSQDLAGGGYEQYF
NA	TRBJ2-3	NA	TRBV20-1	TGCAGTGCCCCGGTGGTCCAGAGCACAGATACGCAGTATTTT	CSAPVVQSTDTQYF
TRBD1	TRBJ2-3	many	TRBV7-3	TGTGCCAGCAGCTTGGGACAGGGAGAAGGGACAGATACGCAGTATTTT	CASSLGQGEGTDTQYF
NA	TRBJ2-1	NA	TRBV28	TGTGCCAGCAGTTTATCCAGGAGGGGCGTGAGCTCCTACAATGAGCAGTTCTTC	CASSLSRRGVSSYNEQFF
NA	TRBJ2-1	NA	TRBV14	TGTGCCAGCAGCCAAGCGGGACTTCCTGCCTACAATGAGCAGTTCTTC	CASSQAGLPAYNEQFF
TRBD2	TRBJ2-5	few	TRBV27	TGTGCCAGCAGTTTAGGGGGACTAGCAGGACGAGAGACCCAGTACTTC	CASSLGGLAGRETQYF
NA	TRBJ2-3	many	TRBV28	TGTGCCAGCAGTTTATTTCCGACTTCCGTCTACACAGATACGCAGTATTTT	CASSLFPTSVYTDTQYF
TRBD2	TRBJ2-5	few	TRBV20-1	TGCAGTGCCCAGACCGGGACTAGGGGAGAGACCCAGTACTTC	CSAQTGTRGETQYF
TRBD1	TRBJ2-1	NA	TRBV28	TGTGCCAGCAGTTTAGGGGGACAGGGGGCGAGAAATGAGCAGTTCTTC	CASSLGGQGARNEQFF
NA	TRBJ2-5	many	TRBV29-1	TGCAGCGTTGGGGACTCCCAAGAGACCCAGTACTTC	CSVGDSQETQYF
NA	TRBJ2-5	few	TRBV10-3	TGTGCCATCAGTGAGTCGAAAGGGAGACGGAACCAAGAGACCCAGTACTTC	CAISESKGRRNQETQYF
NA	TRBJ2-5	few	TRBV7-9	TGTGCCAGCAGCCTACAGAGGGCCCAGTACTTC	CASSLQRAQYF
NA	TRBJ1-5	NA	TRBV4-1	TGCGCCAGCAGCCAAGAGGGGATTCAGCCCCAGCATTTT	CASSQEGIQPQHF
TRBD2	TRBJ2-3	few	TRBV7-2	TGTGCCAGTTCTCCCGGGGGGACTAGCACAGATACGCAGTATTTT	CASSPGGTSTDTQYF
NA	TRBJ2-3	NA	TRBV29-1	TGCAGCGTTGGCGTGGGGGATACGCAGTATTTT	CSVGVGDTQYF
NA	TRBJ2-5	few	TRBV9	TGTGCCAGCAGCGTAGGGTACAGGAGGGAGACCCAGTACTTC	CASSVGYRRETQYF
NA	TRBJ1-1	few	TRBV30	TGTGCCTGGAGCCCTCATCGTGGTGAAGCTTTCTTT	CAWSPHRGEAFF